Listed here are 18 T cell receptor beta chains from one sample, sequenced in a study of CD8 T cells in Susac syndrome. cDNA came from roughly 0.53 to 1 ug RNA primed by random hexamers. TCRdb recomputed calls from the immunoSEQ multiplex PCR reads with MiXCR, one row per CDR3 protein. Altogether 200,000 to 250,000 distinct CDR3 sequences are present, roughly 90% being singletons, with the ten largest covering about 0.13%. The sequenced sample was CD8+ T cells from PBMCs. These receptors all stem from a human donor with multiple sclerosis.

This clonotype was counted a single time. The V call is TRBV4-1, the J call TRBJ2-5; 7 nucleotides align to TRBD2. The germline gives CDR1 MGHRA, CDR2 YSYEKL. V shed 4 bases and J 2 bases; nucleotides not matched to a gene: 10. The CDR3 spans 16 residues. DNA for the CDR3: TGCGCCAGCAGCCCTCGAGTGGCTAGCGGACAAGAGACCCAGTACTTC. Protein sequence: CASSPRVASGQETQYF.

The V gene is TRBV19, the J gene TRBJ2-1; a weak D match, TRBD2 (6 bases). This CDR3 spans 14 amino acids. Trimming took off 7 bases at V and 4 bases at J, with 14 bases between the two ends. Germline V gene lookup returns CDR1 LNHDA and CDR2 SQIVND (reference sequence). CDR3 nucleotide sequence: TGTGCCAGTACCTCCCAGGCGGGGTACAATGAGCAGTTCTTC. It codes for CASTSQAGYNEQFF. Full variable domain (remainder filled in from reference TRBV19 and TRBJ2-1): DGGITQSPKYLFRKEGQNVTLSCEQNLNHDAMYWYRQDPGQGLRLIYYSQIVNDFQKGDIAEGYSVSREKKESFPLTVTSAQKNPTAFYLCASTSQAGYNEQFFGPGTRLTVL.

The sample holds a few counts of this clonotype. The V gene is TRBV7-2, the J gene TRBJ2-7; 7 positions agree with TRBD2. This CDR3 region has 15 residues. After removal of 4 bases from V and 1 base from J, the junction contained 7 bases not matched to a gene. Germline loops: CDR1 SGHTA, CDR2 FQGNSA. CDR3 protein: CASSSEAGPSYEQYF. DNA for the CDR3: TGTGCCAGCAGCTCGGAAGCGGGGCCTTCCTACGAGCAGTACTTC.

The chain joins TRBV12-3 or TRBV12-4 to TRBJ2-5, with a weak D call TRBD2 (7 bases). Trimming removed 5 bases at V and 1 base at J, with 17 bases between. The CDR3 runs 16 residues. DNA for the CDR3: TGTGCCAGCAGTCCGGATAGGGGGGGCCCCCAAGAGACCCAGTACTTC. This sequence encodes CASSPDRGGPQETQYF.

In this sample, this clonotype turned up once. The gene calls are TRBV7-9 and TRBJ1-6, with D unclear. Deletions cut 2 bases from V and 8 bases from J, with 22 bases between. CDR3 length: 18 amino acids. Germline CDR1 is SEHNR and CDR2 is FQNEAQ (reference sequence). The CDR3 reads CASSLPLSTGGKHSPLHF. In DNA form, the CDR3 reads TGTGCCAGCAGCTTACCCCTCTCGACGGGCGGGAAGCATTCACCCCTCCACTTT.

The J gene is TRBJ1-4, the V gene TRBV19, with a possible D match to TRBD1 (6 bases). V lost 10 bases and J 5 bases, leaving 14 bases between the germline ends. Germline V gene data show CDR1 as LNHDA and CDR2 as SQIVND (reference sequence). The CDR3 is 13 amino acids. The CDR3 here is CATLDRRNEKLFF. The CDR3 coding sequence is TGTGCCACCCTGGACAGAAGGAATGAAAAACTGTTTTTT.

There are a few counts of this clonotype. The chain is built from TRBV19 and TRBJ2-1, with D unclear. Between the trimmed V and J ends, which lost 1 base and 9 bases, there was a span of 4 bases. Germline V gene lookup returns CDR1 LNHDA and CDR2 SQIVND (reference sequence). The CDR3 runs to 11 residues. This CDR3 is CASSIGPEQFF. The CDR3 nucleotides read TGTGCCAGTAGTATAGGCCCTGAGCAGTTCTTC.

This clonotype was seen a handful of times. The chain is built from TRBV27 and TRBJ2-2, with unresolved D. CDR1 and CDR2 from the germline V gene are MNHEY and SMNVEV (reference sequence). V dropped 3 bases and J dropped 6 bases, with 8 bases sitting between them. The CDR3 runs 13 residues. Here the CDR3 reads CASSFGAPGELFF. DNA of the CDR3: TGTGCCAGCAGTTTTGGCGCACCCGGGGAGCTGTTTTTT.

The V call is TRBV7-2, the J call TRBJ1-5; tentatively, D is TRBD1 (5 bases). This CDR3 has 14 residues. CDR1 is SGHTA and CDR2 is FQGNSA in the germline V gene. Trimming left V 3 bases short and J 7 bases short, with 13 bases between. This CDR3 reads CASSFEGSRQPQHF. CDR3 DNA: TGTGCCAGCAGCTTCGAGGGGAGTCGCCAGCCCCAGCATTTT.

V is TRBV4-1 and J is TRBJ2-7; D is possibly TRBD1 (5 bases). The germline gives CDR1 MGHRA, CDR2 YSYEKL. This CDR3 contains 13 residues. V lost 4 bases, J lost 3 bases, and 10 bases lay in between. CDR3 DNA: TGCGCCAGCAGCCTGGACAACTTCTACGAGCAGTACTTC. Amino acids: CASSLDNFYEQYF.

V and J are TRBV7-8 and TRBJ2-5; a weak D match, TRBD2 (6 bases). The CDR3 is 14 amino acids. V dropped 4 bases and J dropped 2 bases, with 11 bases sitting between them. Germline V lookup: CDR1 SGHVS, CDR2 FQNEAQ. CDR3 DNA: TGTGCCAGCAGCTCCCAGCGGGCTCAAGAGACCCAGTACTTC. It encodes CASSSQRAQETQYF.

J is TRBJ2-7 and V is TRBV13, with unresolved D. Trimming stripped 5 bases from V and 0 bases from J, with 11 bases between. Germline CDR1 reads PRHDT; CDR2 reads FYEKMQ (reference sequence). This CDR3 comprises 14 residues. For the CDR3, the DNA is TGTGCCAGCAGCGCCGGGCCCAGCTCCTACGAGCAGTACTTC. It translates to CASSAGPSSYEQYF.

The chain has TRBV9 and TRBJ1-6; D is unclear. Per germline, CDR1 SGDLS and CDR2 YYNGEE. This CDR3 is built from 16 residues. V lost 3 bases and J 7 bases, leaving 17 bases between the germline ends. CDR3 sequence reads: CASSASSPRENSPLHF. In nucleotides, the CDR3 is TGTGCCAGCAGCGCCTCGTCACCTAGGGAAAATTCACCCCTCCACTTT.

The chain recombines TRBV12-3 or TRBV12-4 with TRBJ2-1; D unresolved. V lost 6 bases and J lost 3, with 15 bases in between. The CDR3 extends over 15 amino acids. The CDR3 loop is CASSDSSQGYNEQFF. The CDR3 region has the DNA TGTGCCAGCAGCGATAGCTCACAAGGCTACAATGAGCAGTTCTTC.

The chain's CDR3 is CASSPPASYGYTF. The CDR3 region has the DNA TGTGCCAGCAGCCCCCCGGCCTCCTATGGCTACACCTTC. The chain recombines TRBV6-2 or TRBV6-3 with TRBJ1-2; D not certain. V gave up 6 bases and J gave up 4 bases, with 12 bases separating them. The CDR3 is 13 amino acids. Germline lookup yields CDR1 MNHEY and CDR2 SVGEGT.

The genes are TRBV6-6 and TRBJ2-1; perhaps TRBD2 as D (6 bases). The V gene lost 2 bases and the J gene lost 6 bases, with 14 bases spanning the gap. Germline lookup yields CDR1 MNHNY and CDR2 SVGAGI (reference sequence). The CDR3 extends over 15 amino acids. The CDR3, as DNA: TGTGCCAGCAGTTACCAGGATAGACTAGTCAATGAGCAGTTCTTC. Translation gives CASSYQDRLVNEQFF.

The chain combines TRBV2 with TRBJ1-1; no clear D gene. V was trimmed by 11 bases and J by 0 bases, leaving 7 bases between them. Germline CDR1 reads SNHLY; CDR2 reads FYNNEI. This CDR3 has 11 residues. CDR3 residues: CAVLMNTEAFF. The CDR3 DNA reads TGTGCCGTCCTTATGAACACTGAAGCTTTCTTT.

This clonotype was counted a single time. The CDR3 nucleotides are TGTGCCAGCAGTGATATTCAGGGTATGAGCACAGATACGCAGTATTTT. Residues: CASSDIQGMSTDTQYF. This chain uses TRBV2 with TRBJ2-3; possibly TRBD1 for D (5 bases). V lost 3 bases to trimming and J lost 0 bases, with 13 bases between them. This CDR3 contains 16 residues. CDR1 is SNHLY and CDR2 is FYNNEI in the germline V gene.